The present T cell receptor (beta chain) was sequenced within a study of neoadjuvant anti-PD-1 for oral cavity cancer. The CDR3 covers 12 residues. Unmatched junction bases numbered 5, after V lost 6 bases and J lost 6 bases. CDR1 and CDR2 (germline): MNHEY, SMNVEV (reference sequence). Profiled with immunoSEQ multiplex PCR; TCRdb holds only in-frame clones, not every one. The table has approximately 13,000 clones, 66% seen once; the top ten hold around 2.1%. In this sample, this clone turned up a few times. This specimen consisted of PBMCs, obtained before nivolumab (anti-PD-1) treatment. This chain joins TRBV27 and TRBJ2-7; the match to TRBD1 covers 7 bases. This TCR was recovered from a person between 40 and 85 years old with oral cavity squamous cell carcinoma. CDR3 bases: TGTGCCAGCAGAGGGACAGCACCCGAGCAGTACTTC. Its protein product is CASRGTAPEQYF.